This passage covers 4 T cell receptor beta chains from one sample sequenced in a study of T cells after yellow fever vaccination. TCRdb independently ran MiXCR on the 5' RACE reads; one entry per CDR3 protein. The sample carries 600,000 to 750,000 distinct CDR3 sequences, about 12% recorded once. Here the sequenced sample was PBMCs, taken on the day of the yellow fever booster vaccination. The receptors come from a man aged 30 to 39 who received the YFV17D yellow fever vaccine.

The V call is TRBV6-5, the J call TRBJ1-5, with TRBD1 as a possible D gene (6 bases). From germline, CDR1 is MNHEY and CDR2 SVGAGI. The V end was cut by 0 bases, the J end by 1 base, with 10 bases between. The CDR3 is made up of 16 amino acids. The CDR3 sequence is CASSYSIRGSNQPQHF. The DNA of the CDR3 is TGTGCCAGCAGTTACTCGATTAGGGGGAGCAATCAGCCCCAGCATTTT.

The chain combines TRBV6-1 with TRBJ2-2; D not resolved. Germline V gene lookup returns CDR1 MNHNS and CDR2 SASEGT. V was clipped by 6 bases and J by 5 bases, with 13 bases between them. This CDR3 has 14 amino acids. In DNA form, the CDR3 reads TGTGCCAGCAGCATCCTACACGGAACCGGGGAGCTGTTTTTT. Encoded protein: CASSILHGTGELFF.

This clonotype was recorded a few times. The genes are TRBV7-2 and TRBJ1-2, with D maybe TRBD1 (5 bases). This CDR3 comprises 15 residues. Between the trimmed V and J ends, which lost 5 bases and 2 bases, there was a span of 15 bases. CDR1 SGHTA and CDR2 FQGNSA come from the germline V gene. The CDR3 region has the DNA TGTGCCAGCAGCAGCTACGGGACGGACAACTATGGCTACACCTTC. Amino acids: CASSSYGTDNYGYTF.

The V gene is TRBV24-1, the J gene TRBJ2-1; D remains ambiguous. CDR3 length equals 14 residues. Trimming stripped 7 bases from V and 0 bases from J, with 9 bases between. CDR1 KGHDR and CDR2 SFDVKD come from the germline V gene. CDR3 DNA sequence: TGTGCCACCAGGGGCACTGGCTCCTACAATGAGCAGTTCTTC. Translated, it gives CATRGTGSYNEQFF.